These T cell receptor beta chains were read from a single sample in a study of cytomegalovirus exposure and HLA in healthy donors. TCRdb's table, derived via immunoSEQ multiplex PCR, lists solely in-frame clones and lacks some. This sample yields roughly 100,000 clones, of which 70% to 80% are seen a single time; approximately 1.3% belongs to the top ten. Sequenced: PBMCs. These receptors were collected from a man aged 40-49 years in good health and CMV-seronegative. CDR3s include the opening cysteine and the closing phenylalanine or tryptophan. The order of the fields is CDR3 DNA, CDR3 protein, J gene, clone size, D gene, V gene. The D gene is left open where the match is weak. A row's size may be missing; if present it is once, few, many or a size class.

DNA: TGCGCCAGCAGTGGCGGCGGGGAAGCGGATACGCAGTATTTT
CDR3: CASSGGGEADTQYF
J: TRBJ2-3
size: medium-sized
D: .
V: TRBV10-2

DNA: TGTGCCAGCGGGGACAGGACCTATTCACCCCTCCACTTT
CDR3: CASGDRTYSPLHF
J: TRBJ1-6
size: few
D: TRBD1
V: TRBV6-5

DNA: TGTGCCAGCAGCCAAGATCGCGGGGGGGAAGAGACCCAGTACTTC
CDR3: CASSQDRGGEETQYF
J: TRBJ2-5
size: .
D: TRBD2
V: TRBV4-2

DNA: TGTGCCAGCAGTGATCGAGGGATGAACACTGAAGCTTTCTTT
CDR3: CASSDRGMNTEAFF
J: TRBJ1-1
size: .
D: .
V: TRBV2

DNA: TGTGCCAGCAGCCCGACTAGCGGGGGGGCGGTCACCGGGGAGCTGTTTTTT
CDR3: CASSPTSGGAVTGELFF
J: TRBJ2-2
size: .
D: TRBD2
V: TRBV27

DNA: TGTGCCAGCAGCTTAGCTGCGCTAGCGGTCAATGAGCAGTTCTTC
CDR3: CASSLAALAVNEQFF
J: TRBJ2-1
size: .
D: TRBD2
V: TRBV7-8

DNA: TGTGCCAGCTTAATCGGCCTAGCGGGATGGGCCGGGGAGCTGTTTTTT
CDR3: CASLIGLAGWAGELFF
J: TRBJ2-2
size: .
D: TRBD2
V: TRBV9

DNA: TGTGCCAGCAGCCCCTCGGTAGAACTTGCAGATACGCAGTATTTT
CDR3: CASSPSVELADTQYF
J: TRBJ2-3
size: once
D: .
V: TRBV5-5

DNA: TGCGCCAGCAGCCAAGATTCGGGAGCCAACACCGGGGAGCTGTTTTTT
CDR3: CASSQDSGANTGELFF
J: TRBJ2-2
size: .
D: .
V: TRBV4-1

DNA: TGTGCCAGCAGCCAACGGACTAGCGGACGACAGTCAGACAATGAGCAGTTCTTC
CDR3: CASSQRTSGRQSDNEQFF
J: TRBJ2-1
size: .
D: TRBD2
V: TRBV14

DNA: TGTGCCAGCTCTCAGACAGGGACCACTGAAGCTTTCTTT
CDR3: CASSQTGTTEAFF
J: TRBJ1-1
size: .
D: TRBD1
V: TRBV18

DNA: TGTGCCAGCGGCTTGACAGGGGTGGGGGAGCAGTACTTC
CDR3: CASGLTGVGEQYF
J: TRBJ2-7
size: .
D: TRBD1
V: TRBV7-9

DNA: TGTGCCAGCAGCTTTGGAGCTGGGACTAATGAAAAACTGTTTTTT
CDR3: CASSFGAGTNEKLFF
J: TRBJ1-4
size: .
D: .
V: TRBV7-8

DNA: TGTGCCAGCAGCTCGACGGACACCCATGACAATCAGCCCCAGCATTTT
CDR3: CASSSTDTHDNQPQHF
J: TRBJ1-5
size: .
D: .
V: TRBV11-2

DNA: TGTGCCAGCAGTTGCCGGGACATTTATAGCAATCAGCCCCAGCATTTT
CDR3: CASSCRDIYSNQPQHF
J: TRBJ1-5
size: .
D: .
V: TRBV27

DNA: TGTGCCAGCTCAGGGCAGACGCTAACCGGGGAGCTGTTTTTT
CDR3: CASSGQTLTGELFF
J: TRBJ2-2
size: .
D: .
V: TRBV6-5

DNA: TGTGCCAGCTTAAGACAGGGGGCAAACTATGGCTACACCTTC
CDR3: CASLRQGANYGYTF
J: TRBJ1-2
size: .
D: TRBD1
V: TRBV6-6

DNA: TGCGCCAGCGATTGGCGGGAGGGCCGGGATACGCAGTATTTT
CDR3: CASDWREGRDTQYF
J: TRBJ2-3
size: .
D: TRBD2
V: TRBV10-2

DNA: TGCGCCAGCAGACCCGGGACAGATAGCAATCAGCCCCAGCATTTT
CDR3: CASRPGTDSNQPQHF
J: TRBJ1-5
size: few
D: TRBD1
V: TRBV5-1

DNA: TGTGCCAGCAGCCGAGCGACAGCCTCTCAAGAGACCCAGTACTTC
CDR3: CASSRATASQETQYF
J: TRBJ2-5
size: .
D: .
V: TRBV7-9

DNA: TGTGCCAGTAGTCTTACTAGCGGAGGTTACGAGCAGTACTTC
CDR3: CASSLTSGGYEQYF
J: TRBJ2-7
size: .
D: TRBD2
V: TRBV19

DNA: TGTGCCAGCAGCGTAGCGTCCGGGACAGGACAAGAGACCCAGTACTTC
CDR3: CASSVASGTGQETQYF
J: TRBJ2-5
size: .
D: TRBD1
V: TRBV9